These 25 T cell receptor beta chains share one sample of origin, sequenced in a study of T cells in Graves' hyperthyroidism and ophthalmopathy (dated by TCRdb to the late 2010s). Library prep was done by multiplex PCR. Reads for this sample came from an Illumina HiSeq 2000. TCR beta CDR3 regions were amplified from RNA transcripts. The first round of RT-PCR for the TCR CDR3 was performed with the HTBI primer set and the Qiagen OneStep RT-PCR kit. In TCRdb, the public reads were trimmed at Q25 with fastp and aligned with MiXCR, with productive beta chains retained. Each entry is one CDR3 protein sequence, shown with its most common DNA and genes. This sample gives approximately 380,000 distinct CDR3 sequences in total; roughly 20% of them show up just once. Over 35% of the sample rests with the top ten. Sequenced input: blood. These receptors were collected from a young man with Graves' ophthalmopathy.

This clonotype has at least ten counts. The CDR3 region is CASSEGQWPQPQHF. The CDR3 DNA follows: TGTGCCAGCAGTGAAGGGCAGTGGCCTCAGCCCCAGCATTTT. This chain uses TRBV2 with TRBJ1-5; D gene uncertain. V lost 1 base and J lost 6, with 10 bases in between. Germline CDR1 reads SNHLY; CDR2 reads FYNNEI. The CDR3 extends over 14 amino acids.

The chain uses TRBV5-1 and TRBJ1-5, with D maybe TRBD1 (6 bases). Looked up from germline, CDR1 is SGHRS and CDR2 is YFSETQ. This CDR3 is built from 15 residues. Trimming pared 4 bases from V and 6 bases from J, leaving 17 bases between. CDR3 sequence reads: CASSPKEGGGQPQHF. CDR3 coding DNA: TGCGCCAGCAGCCCGAAGGAGGGGGGGGGTCAGCCCCAGCATTTT.

This clonotype was found many times. The chain has TRBV12-3 or TRBV12-4 and TRBJ1-5; D is ambiguous. Trimming removed 1 base from V and 5 bases from J, with 6 bases in between. This CDR3 is 13 amino acids long. For the CDR3, the DNA is TGTGCCAGCAGTTTAGGTCCAGATCAGCCCCAGCATTTT. Translated, it gives CASSLGPDQPQHF.

This clonotype was counted ten times or more. The chain recombines TRBV14 with TRBJ1-1; possible D gene TRBD1, 6 bases. Germline V CDR1 and CDR2: SGHDN, FVKESK. This CDR3 has 14 amino acids. The V and J ends lost 6 bases and 2 bases respectively, with 13 bases between them. For the CDR3, the DNA is TGTGCCAGCAGGGGGTCCGGGGGCAACACTGAAGCTTTCTTT. It is translated as CASRGSGGNTEAFF.

This clonotype was observed at least ten times. The V gene is TRBV20-1, the J gene TRBJ2-3; D is unresolved. Between the trimmed V and J ends, which lost 6 bases and 1 base, there was a span of 11 bases. The germline V gene encodes CDR1 DFQATT and CDR2 SNEGSKA (reference sequence). The length of the CDR3 is 13 residues. The chain's CDR3 is CSAPSYGTDTQYF. The CDR3 DNA is TGCAGTGCCCCGTCTTACGGCACAGATACGCAGTATTTT.

The chain joins TRBV24-1 to TRBJ2-5, with 10 positions matching TRBD1. Unmatched junction bases numbered 3, after V lost 2 bases and J lost 4 bases. This CDR3 is built from 15 residues. Germline values: CDR1 KGHDR, CDR2 SFDVKD. CDR3 bases: TGTGCCACCAGTGATTATAGGACAGGGGGAGAGACCCAGTACTTC. Its protein product is CATSDYRTGGETQYF.

This clonotype has a count of ten or more. The V call is TRBV12-3 or TRBV12-4, the J call TRBJ2-3; weak D call: TRBD2 (5 bases). V was clipped by 2 bases and J by 0 bases, with 12 bases between them. This CDR3 is built from 16 residues. In nucleotides, the CDR3 is TGTGCCAGCAGTTTATCGGCGGGTCTTAGCACAGATACGCAGTATTTT. Encoded protein: CASSLSAGLSTDTQYF.

This clonotype came up once. The chain uses TRBV5-4 and TRBJ2-7; a possible D gene is TRBD1 (5 bases). The end of the DNA fits TRBJ2-1 better, so the J call may be wrong. Germline-derived CDR1 and CDR2 are SGHNT and YYREEE (reference sequence). The CDR3 length is 14 residues. The CDR3 reads CASSRADTSYEQFF. The CDR3, as DNA: TGTGCCAGCAGCCGTGCGGACACCTCCTACGAGCAGTTCTTC.

J is TRBJ1-2 and V is TRBV19; TRBD1 is a possible D gene (5 bases). V was pared by 3 bases and J by 3 bases, with 17 bases between. CDR1 is LNHDA and CDR2 is SQIVND in the germline V gene (reference sequence). The CDR3 is 16 amino acids. The CDR3 here is CASSIPGATADYGYTF. CDR3 DNA sequence: TGTGCCAGTAGTATCCCTGGGGCCACGGCGGACTATGGCTACACCTTC. Using reference TRBV19 and TRBJ1-2 for the parts outside the CDR3, the full variable domain is DGGITQSPKYLFRKEGQNVTLSCEQNLNHDAMYWYRQDPGQGLRLIYYSQIVNDFQKGDIAEGYSVSREKKESFPLTVTSAQKNPTAFYLCASSIPGATADYGYTFGSGTRLTVV.

This clonotype has ten or more counts. J is TRBJ1-2 and V is TRBV28; the match to TRBD1 covers 9 bases. V lost 3 bases, J lost 9 bases, and 5 bases stayed unmatched. The germline gives CDR1 MDHEN, CDR2 SYDVKM. This CDR3 is built from 13 residues. The CDR3 reads CASSLLDRGRYTF. The DNA of the CDR3 is TGTGCCAGCAGTTTGCTGGACAGGGGCCGCTACACCTTC.

This clonotype has at least ten counts. V usage is TRBV2 and J usage is TRBJ1-4; 7 bases match TRBD1. Germline V gene sequence: CDR1 SNHLY, CDR2 FYNNEI. This CDR3 has 13 residues. After removal of 6 bases from V and 5 bases from J, the junction contained 3 bases not matched to a gene. The CDR3 DNA follows: TGTGCCAGCAGGGGACAGCTGAATGAAAAACTGTTTTTT. Protein sequence: CASRGQLNEKLFF.

The rearrangement joins TRBV5-8 to TRBJ1-4; D perhaps matches TRBD1 (6 bases). The V end lost 3 bases, the J end lost 3 bases, and 9 bases lay between the germline ends. There are 14 residues in the CDR3. The germline V gene encodes CDR1 SGHTS and CDR2 YDEGEE. The CDR3 nucleotides read TGTGCCAGCAGCTACAGGGCAGCTAATGAAAAACTGTTTTTT. This translates into CASSYRAANEKLFF.

The V gene is TRBV9, the J gene TRBJ2-1, with TRBD2 matching 8 bases. Germline CDR1 is SGDLS and CDR2 is YYNGEE. J was trimmed by 4 bases and V by 0 bases; bases with no gene match: 6. This CDR3 is built from 16 residues. The CDR3 DNA follows: TGTGCCAGCAGCGTAGAGGCTAGCGGGTTATACAATGAGCAGTTCTTC. Protein sequence: CASSVEASGLYNEQFF.

For this clonotype: Relative to the germline gene, one junction end is altered; a read error may explain this. This chain joins TRBV3-1 and TRBJ2-7; no definite D call. This CDR3 is built from 14 residues. Per the germline V gene, CDR1 is LGHDT and CDR2 is YNNKEL (reference sequence). The CDR3: CASSQVWGSYKQYF. The CDR3 region has the DNA TGTGCCAGCAGCCAAGTATGGGGTTCCTACAAGCAGTACTTC.

The chain carries TRBV6-4 and TRBJ1-1, with 12 bases lining up with TRBD1. This CDR3 spans 17 amino acids. Germline CDR1 MRHNA, CDR2 SNTAGT. After removal of 3 bases from V and 5 bases from J, the junction contained 10 bases not matched to a gene. The CDR3 sequence: CASSEPKMGQGATEAFF. The CDR3 DNA sequence: TGTGCCAGCAGTGAACCCAAGATGGGACAGGGGGCAACTGAAGCTTTCTTT.

V gene TRBV5-6 combines with J gene TRBJ2-5, with D maybe TRBD1 (5 bases). Deletions cut 4 bases from V and 8 bases from J, with 18 bases between. CDR3 length equals 14 residues. Germline V gene data show CDR1 as SGHDT and CDR2 as YYEEEE. CDR3 residues: CASSKDAAGLTQYF. In DNA, the CDR3 is TGTGCCAGCAGCAAGGACGCGGCAGGGCTTACCCAGTACTTC.

This clonotype was counted many times. The chain combines TRBV11-2 with TRBJ1-1, with 10 bases lining up with TRBD1. Germline V gene data show CDR1 as SGHAT and CDR2 as FQNNGV. The CDR3 covers 14 residues. The ends lost 3 bases at V and 4 bases at J; junction bases unmatched: 2. CDR3 amino acids: CASSLGTGATEAFF. For the CDR3, the DNA is TGTGCCAGCAGCTTGGGGACAGGGGCCACTGAAGCTTTCTTT.

This clonotype was observed at least ten times. For the CDR3, the DNA is TGTGCCAGCAGTCGGGACGGAAACACTGAAGCTTTCTTT. This codes for CASSRDGNTEAFF. This chain connects TRBV27 to TRBJ1-1; maybe TRBD1 (5 bases). Looked up from germline, CDR1 is MNHEY and CDR2 is SMNVEV (reference sequence). The CDR3 is 13 amino acids. Trimming pared 5 bases from V and 2 bases from J, leaving 9 bases between.

This clonotype was counted many times. The chain uses TRBV2 and TRBJ1-6; D is unclear. This CDR3 contains 15 residues. Trimming cost V 4 bases and J 7 bases, with 14 bases left between them. Germline assignment: CDR1 SNHLY and CDR2 FYNNEI. The chain's CDR3 is CASSARHPRNSPLHF. CDR3 sequence (DNA): TGTGCCAGCAGTGCCAGACACCCAAGAAATTCACCCCTCCACTTT.

This chain links TRBV6-1 with TRBJ2-5; TRBD2 agrees at 10 bases. CDR3 length equals 15 residues. Trimming took 8 bases from V and 5 from J; bases not matched to a gene: 11. Per germline, CDR1 MNHNS and CDR2 SASEGT. The CDR3 sequence is CASAEGLTSGETQYF. CDR3 bases: TGTGCCAGCGCCGAGGGGTTGACTAGCGGGGAGACCCAGTACTTC.

This rearrangement joins TRBV9 to TRBJ1-2, with TRBD1 matching 10 bases. V gave up 2 bases and J gave up 7 bases; unmatched junction bases: 5. The CDR3 consists of 14 residues. Germline loops: CDR1 SGDLS, CDR2 YYNGEE. The CDR3 sequence is CASSVGTGATGYTF. CDR3 sequence (DNA): TGTGCCAGCAGCGTCGGGACAGGGGCGACTGGCTACACCTTC.

This clonotype was observed a few times. The V and J genes are TRBV5-1 and TRBJ2-1, with TRBD1 as a possible D gene (6 bases). Per the germline V gene, CDR1 is SGHRS and CDR2 is YFSETQ. The CDR3 has 16 amino acids. Trimming cost V 5 bases and J 0 bases, with 15 bases left between them. CDR3 region: CASSHLTGSSYNEQFF. In DNA, the CDR3 is TGCGCCAGCAGTCACTTAACAGGGAGCTCCTACAATGAGCAGTTCTTC.

The rearrangement joins TRBV11-1 to TRBJ2-1, with TRBD1 matching 11 bases. The germline CDR1 and CDR2 sequences are SGHAT and FQDESV (reference sequence). J gave up 3 bases and V 2 bases, and 3 bases lay outside the gene matches. This CDR3 region has 16 residues. The CDR3 spells CASSLTGQGVYNEQFF. The CDR3 nucleotides read TGTGCCAGCAGCTTAACGGGACAGGGGGTCTACAATGAGCAGTTCTTC.

J is TRBJ2-2 and V is TRBV14; 10 bases are shared with TRBD1. The CDR3 totals 16 residues. CDR1 and CDR2 (germline): SGHDN, FVKESK. V lost 2 bases and J lost 6; bases outside the gene matches: 6. The CDR3 DNA sequence: TGTGCCAGCAGCCAACTTACCGGGACAGGGGCCGGGGAGCTGTTTTTT. It translates to CASSQLTGTGAGELFF.

This clonotype was observed many times. The CDR3 is CSAGVNLPNQPQHF. The DNA for the CDR3 is TGCAGTGCTGGGGTGAATCTCCCTAATCAGCCCCAGCATTTT. The gene calls are TRBV20-1 and TRBJ1-5; D is undetermined. Trimming stripped 5 bases from V and 4 bases from J, with 15 bases between. Germline CDR1 is DFQATT and CDR2 is SNEGSKA (reference sequence). The CDR3 runs to 14 residues.